The 8 T cell receptor beta chains reported below all come from one sample, sequenced in a study of identical twins' blood T cells. In TCRdb, the 5' RACE reads were re-called with MiXCR into one record per CDR3 protein. Found here are around 380,000 distinct CDR3 sequences, around 30% of them singletons; the top ten hold more than 5.5%. The sequenced sample consisted of PBMCs. Receptor source: a woman between 18 and 50 years old in good health.

The chain couples TRBV2 to TRBJ2-3; TRBD2 might be the D (5 bases). Per the germline V gene, CDR1 is SNHLY and CDR2 is FYNNEI. Trimming took off 7 bases at V and 2 bases at J, with 10 bases between the two ends. The CDR3 length is 13 residues. CDR3 region: CASTAGPTDTQYF. Written as DNA, the CDR3 is TGTGCCAGCACGGCGGGCCCCACAGATACGCAGTATTTT.

This clonotype was seen many times. The gene calls are TRBV15 and TRBJ1-6; D is unresolved. Trimming removed 1 base from V and 9 bases from J, with 10 bases in between. CDR3 size: 14 residues. Germline V lookup: CDR1 LNHNV, CDR2 YYDKDF (reference sequence). The CDR3 here is CATSRGGGSSPLHF. The CDR3 nucleotides read TGTGCCACCAGCAGAGGTGGAGGGAGTTCACCCCTCCACTTT.

This chain connects TRBV6-5 to TRBJ1-2, with D hard to call. V was shortened by 4 bases and J by 7 bases, with 16 bases between the two germline ends. The CDR3 has 14 residues. CDR1 and CDR2 from the germline V gene are MNHEY and SVGAGI. CDR3 coding DNA: TGTGCCAGCAGTTCATCACTGGGATACTCTGGCTACACCTTC. It translates to CASSSSLGYSGYTF.

The rearrangement links TRBV7-2 to TRBJ1-4; D not resolved. V gave up 6 bases and J gave up 8 bases, with 13 bases separating them. The CDR3 sequence is 13 residues long. CDR1 is SGHTA, CDR2 FQGNSA, per germline. The CDR3 here is CASRGPSTEKLFF. Here the CDR3 DNA reads TGTGCCAGCAGAGGGCCAAGTACGGAAAAACTGTTTTTT. Drawing the rest from reference TRBV7-2 and TRBJ1-4, the complete variable domain is GAGVSQSPSNKVTEKGKDVELRCDPISGHTALYWYRQSLGQGLEFLIYFQGNSAPDKSGLPSDRFSAERTGGSVSTLTIQRTQQEDSAVYLCASRGPSTEKLFFGSGTQLSVL.

As for this clonotype: The final CDR3 position lacks the conserved phenylalanine or tryptophan, pointing to a likely read error. This sequence joins TRBV5-5 and TRBJ2-1; D not resolved. The CDR3 extends over 13 amino acids. Germline-derived CDR1 and CDR2 are SGHKS and YYEKEE (reference sequence). Here the CDR3 reads CASSPNIYNGQFS. The CDR3, as DNA: TGTGCCAGCAGCCCCAATATATACAATGGGCAGTTCTCC.

This clonotype has just a few counts. The genes are TRBV20-1 and TRBJ1-3; 9 bases are shared with TRBD1. CDR3 size: 15 residues. Germline values: CDR1 DFQATT, CDR2 SNEGSKA (reference sequence). Trimming took 5 bases from V and 0 from J; bases not matched to a gene: 5. CDR3 loop: CSADRGGPSGNTIYF. In DNA form, the CDR3 reads TGCAGTGCTGACAGGGGGGGACCCTCTGGAAACACCATATATTTT.

As to this clonotype: A junction boundary mismatches the germline segment, possibly from a read error. This sequence joins TRBV7-2 and TRBJ1-4, with 9 bases identical to TRBD1. Looked up from germline, CDR1 is SGHTA and CDR2 is FQGNSA. CDR3 length: 15 amino acids. The CDR3 DNA sequence: TGTGCCTGCAGCTTAGGGGACAGGGAAGTGATGAAACTGTTTTTT. It translates to CACSLGDREVMKLFF.

A few counts support this clonotype. J is TRBJ2-7 and V is TRBV9; D ambiguous. Germline loops: CDR1 SGDLS, CDR2 YYNGEE. V lost 3 bases, J lost 2 bases, and 12 bases lay in between. The CDR3 has 14 amino acids. The CDR3 DNA reads TGTGCCAGCAGCGAAGCTCCGGGTACCTACGAGCAGTACTTC. Encoded protein: CASSEAPGTYEQYF.